This TCR beta chain was captured in a study of blood T cell repertoires in COVID-19. About the study: Sites across the United States, Italy and Spain contributed samples from acute and convalescent COVID-19. T cells, B-cell-depleted T cells, or PBMCs supplied cDNA or gDNA.

The CDR3 consists of 15 residues. Original analysis: From reference gene primer amplification, estimates of nucleated cell counts were derived. Sequencing used immunoSEQ multiplex PCR; TCRdb keeps in-frame clones, though not all of them. The DNA gave D and trimming, while V, J and clone size come from that table. This repertoire shows around 250,000 clones, around 88% found once; its top ten account for roughly 5%. The rearrangement uses TRBV21-1 and TRBJ1-2; the D segment call TRBD1 is taken from the table without a DNA check. TRBV21-1 is tagged as a pseudogene. Sequenced: peripheral blood. The receptor comes from an older man with acute or convalescent COVID-19. The CDR3, as DNA: TGTGCCAGCAGACCGGGACAGGGGGGCAACTATGGCTACACCTTC. Amino acids: CASRPGQGGNYGYTF.